This T cell receptor (beta chain) derives from a study of PD-1 blockade in classical Hodgkin lymphoma. Germline CDR1 and CDR2: ENHRY and SYGVKD. CDR3 length: 17 amino acids. Trimming stripped 3 bases from V and 0 bases from J, with 15 bases between. With no exception, relapse followed autologous stem cell transplantation in all patients, and brentuximab vedotin exposure varied. The protocol was immunoSEQ multiplex PCR, while the TCRdb copy is restricted to in-frame clones and leaves out a portion. Of tens of thousands of clones listed, around 80% are singletons. This receptor was identified in a human donor with classical Hodgkin lymphoma. The specimen was peripheral blood mononuclear cells (PBMCs), collected before the second cycle of nivolumab. The chain couples TRBV10-3 to TRBJ1-3; no firm D call. The CDR3 nucleotides read TGTGCCATCAGTGAAACCATGGACGAGAGCTCTGGAAACACCATATATTTT. Translating it yields CAISETMDESSGNTIYF.